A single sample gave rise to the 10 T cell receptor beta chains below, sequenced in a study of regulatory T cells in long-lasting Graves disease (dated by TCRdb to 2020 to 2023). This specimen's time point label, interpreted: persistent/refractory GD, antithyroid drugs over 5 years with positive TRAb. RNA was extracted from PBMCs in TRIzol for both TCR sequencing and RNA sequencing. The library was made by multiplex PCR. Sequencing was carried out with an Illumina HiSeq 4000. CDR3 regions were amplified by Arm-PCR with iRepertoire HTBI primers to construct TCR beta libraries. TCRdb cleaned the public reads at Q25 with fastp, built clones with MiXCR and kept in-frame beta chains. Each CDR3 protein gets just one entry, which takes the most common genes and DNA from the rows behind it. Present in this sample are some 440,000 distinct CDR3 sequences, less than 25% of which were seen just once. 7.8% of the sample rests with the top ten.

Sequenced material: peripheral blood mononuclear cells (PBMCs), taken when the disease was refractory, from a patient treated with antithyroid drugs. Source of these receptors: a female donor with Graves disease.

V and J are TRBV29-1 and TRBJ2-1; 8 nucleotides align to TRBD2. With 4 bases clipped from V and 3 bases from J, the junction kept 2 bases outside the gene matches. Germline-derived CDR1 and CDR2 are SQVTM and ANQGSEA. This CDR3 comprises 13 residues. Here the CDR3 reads CSVGAGVYNEQFF. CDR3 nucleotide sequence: TGCAGCGTTGGAGCGGGAGTCTACAATGAGCAGTTCTTC.

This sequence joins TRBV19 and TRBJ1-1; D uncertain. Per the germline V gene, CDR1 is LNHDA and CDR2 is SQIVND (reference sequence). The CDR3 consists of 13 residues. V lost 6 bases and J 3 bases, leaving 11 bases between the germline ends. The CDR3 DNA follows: TGTGCCAGTAGGCAGACCTGGGACACTGAAGCTTTCTTT. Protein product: CASRQTWDTEAFF.

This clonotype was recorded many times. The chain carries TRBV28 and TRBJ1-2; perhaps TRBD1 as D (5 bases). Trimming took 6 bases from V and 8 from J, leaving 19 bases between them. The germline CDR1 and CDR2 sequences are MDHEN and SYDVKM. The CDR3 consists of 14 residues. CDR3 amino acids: CASSPTGGWDGYTF. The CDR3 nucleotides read TGTGCCAGCAGCCCTACGGGGGGATGGGACGGCTACACCTTC.

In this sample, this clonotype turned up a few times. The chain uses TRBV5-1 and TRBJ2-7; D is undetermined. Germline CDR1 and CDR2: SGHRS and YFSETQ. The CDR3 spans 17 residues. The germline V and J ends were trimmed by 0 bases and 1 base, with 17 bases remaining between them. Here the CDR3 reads CASSLAPGKDLSYEQYF. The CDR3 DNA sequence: TGCGCCAGCAGCTTGGCCCCCGGTAAGGATCTATCCTACGAGCAGTACTTC.

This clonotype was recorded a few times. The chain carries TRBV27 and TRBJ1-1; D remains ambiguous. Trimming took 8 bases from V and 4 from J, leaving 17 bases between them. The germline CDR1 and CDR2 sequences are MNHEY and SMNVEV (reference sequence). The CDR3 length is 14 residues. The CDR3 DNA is TGTGCCAGCGGATTAGCCGGGGTTCGCACTGAAGCTTTCTTT. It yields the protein CASGLAGVRTEAFF.

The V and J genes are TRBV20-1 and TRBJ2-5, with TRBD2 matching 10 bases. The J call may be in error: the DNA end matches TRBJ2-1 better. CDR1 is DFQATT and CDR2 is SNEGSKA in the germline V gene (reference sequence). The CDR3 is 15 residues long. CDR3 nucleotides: TGCAGTGCTAGCGACCGTAGCGGGAGGATCAATGAGCAGTTCTTC. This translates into CSASDRSGRINEQFF.

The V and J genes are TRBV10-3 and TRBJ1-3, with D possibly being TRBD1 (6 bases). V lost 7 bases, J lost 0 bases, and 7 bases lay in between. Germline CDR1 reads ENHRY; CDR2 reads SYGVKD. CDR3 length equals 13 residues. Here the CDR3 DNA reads TGTGCCATCAAGGGGGGCTCTGGAAACACCATATATTTT. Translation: CAIKGGSGNTIYF.

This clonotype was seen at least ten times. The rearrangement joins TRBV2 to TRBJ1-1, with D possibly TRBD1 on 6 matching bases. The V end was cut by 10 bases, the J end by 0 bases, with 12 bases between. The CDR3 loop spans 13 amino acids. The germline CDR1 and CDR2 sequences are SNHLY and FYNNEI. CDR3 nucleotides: TGTGCCATACTAGGGGGGGTGAACACTGAAGCTTTCTTT. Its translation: CAILGGVNTEAFF.

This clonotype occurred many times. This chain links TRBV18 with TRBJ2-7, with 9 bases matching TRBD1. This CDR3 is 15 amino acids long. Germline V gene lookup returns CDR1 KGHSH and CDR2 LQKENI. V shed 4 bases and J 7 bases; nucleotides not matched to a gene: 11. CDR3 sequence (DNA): TGTGCCAGCTCACTCCCCGGGACAGGGCAGGGAGAGCAGTACTTC. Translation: CASSLPGTGQGEQYF.

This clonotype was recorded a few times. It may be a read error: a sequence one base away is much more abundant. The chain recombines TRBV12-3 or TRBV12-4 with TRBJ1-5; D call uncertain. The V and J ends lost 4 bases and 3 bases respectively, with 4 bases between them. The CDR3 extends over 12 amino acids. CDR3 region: CASSYINQPQHF. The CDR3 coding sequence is TGTGCCAGCAGTTATATCAATCAGCCCCAGCATTTT.